Below, 3 T cell receptor beta chains from the same sample are listed, as sequenced in a study of blood T cell repertoires in COVID-19. Generated by immunoSEQ multiplex PCR, the TCRdb table keeps only in-frame clones and is missing some. Found here are some 530,000 clones, more than 85% of them singletons; the top ten hold approximately 8.3%. Sequencing was carried out using PBMCs or T cells enriched from blood (not recorded which). The receptor set was obtained from a woman in her fifties or sixties who had recovered from COVID-19.

The V call is TRBV7-9, the J call TRBJ1-1; D is possibly TRBD1 (6 bases). V was cut by 6 bases and J by 1 base, with 12 bases left in between. This CDR3 is 14 amino acids long. Germline-derived CDR1 and CDR2 are SEHNR and FQNEAQ (reference sequence). The CDR3 nucleotides read TGTGCCAGCAGGCCCGGGACACCGAACACTGAAGCTTTCTTT. Translating gives CASRPGTPNTEAFF.

V gene TRBV27 combines with J gene TRBJ1-1; D not certain. Trimming left V 4 bases short and J 3 bases short, with 12 bases between. Germline lookup yields CDR1 MNHEY and CDR2 SMNVEV (reference sequence). The CDR3 is 14 amino acids. The CDR3 DNA reads TGTGCCAGCAGTTCTCCCCGGGGAGACACTGAAGCTTTCTTT. Protein sequence: CASSSPRGDTEAFF.

The chain recombines TRBV9 with TRBJ1-2, with a tentative D call TRBD1 (6 bases). Germline assignment: CDR1 SGDLS and CDR2 YYNGEE. Trimming removed 4 bases from V and 4 bases from J, with 14 bases in between. The CDR3 spans 14 residues. This CDR3 reads CASSSTGMLYGYTF. The CDR3 DNA follows: TGTGCCAGCAGCTCAACAGGGATGCTCTATGGCTACACCTTC.